A selection of T cell receptor beta chains follows, all from one sample in a study of shared clonotypes between healthy human individuals. The repertoire was sequenced with immunoSEQ multiplex PCR; TCRdb's copy has only in-frame clones and lacks some. Among 900,000 to 1,200,000 clones listed, about four fifths were seen once. Sample: memory CD4+ T cells from PBMCs. All receptors derive from a man in his late teens or twenties in good health. Some clones in this sample may be carry-over from other donors' samples. Each CDR3 is given with its conserved first and last residue. The D gene is left open where the match is weak. Expanded clones are given a class, and other clones once, few, many or no size at all.

16	once	TRBV30	-	TRBJ1-5	CAWSGGGSPINQPQHF	TGTGCCTGGAGTGGGGGGGGCTCTCCCATCAATCAGCCCCAGCATTTT
14	-	TRBV6-1	TRBD1	TRBJ1-5	CASSHTGGEQPQHF	TGTGCCAGCAGCCACACAGGGGGCGAACAGCCCCAGCATTTT
14	-	TRBV6-5	-	TRBJ2-5	CASSYARGQETQYF	TGTGCCAGCAGTTACGCAAGGGGCCAAGAGACCCAGTACTTC
15	-	TRBV6-1	TRBD2	TRBJ2-1	CASSLAGGAGNEQFF	TGTGCCAGCAGTTTAGCGGGAGGAGCTGGAAATGAGCAGTTCTTC
13	few	TRBV5-4	-	TRBJ2-1	CASSFTSYNEQFF	TGTGCCAGCAGCTTTACTAGCTACAATGAGCAGTTCTTC
16	-	TRBV7-3	TRBD2	TRBJ2-1	CASSFTSGRVFNEQFF	TGTGCCAGCAGCTTCACTAGCGGGAGGGTATTCAATGAGCAGTTCTTC
16	-	TRBV7-2	-	TRBJ2-2	CASSSGGVLNTGELFF	TGTGCCAGCAGCTCGGGTGGGGTTCTGAACACCGGGGAGCTGTTTTTT
11	-	TRBV6-6	-	TRBJ1-2	CASSWNYGYTF	TGTGCCAGCAGCTGGAACTATGGCTACACCTTC
11	-	TRBV30	-	TRBJ1-1	CAWSRTVEAFF	TGTGCCTGGAGTAGGACTGTTGAAGCTTTCTTT
16	-	TRBV21-1	-	TRBJ2-3	CASSRPNSALSDTQYF	TGTGCCAGCTCAAGACCAAATTCAGCGTTGTCAGATACGCAGTATTTT
17	-	TRBV4-1	-	TRBJ2-6	CASSPREGASGANVLTF	TGCGCCAGCAGCCCACGGGAGGGGGCCTCTGGGGCCAACGTCCTGACTTTC
11	-	TRBV7-6	-	TRBJ2-7	CASSIPNEQYF	TGTGCCAGCAGCATCCCAAACGAGCAGTACTTC
16	few	TRBV11-1	-	TRBJ1-3	CASSFEVRPAGNTIYF	TGTGCCAGCAGCTTCGAAGTTAGGCCGGCTGGAAACACCATATATTTT
14	-	TRBV11-2	-	TRBJ2-7	CASSLTRLPYEQYF	TGTGCCAGCAGCCTCACGAGGCTACCCTACGAGCAGTACTTC
15	-	TRBV2	-	TRBJ1-1	CASSESGTANTEAFF	TGTGCCAGCAGTGAATCCGGGACGGCGAACACTGAAGCTTTCTTT
15	few	TRBV5-1	TRBD1	TRBJ2-5	CASSTGQGDQETQYF	TGCGCCAGCAGCACCGGACAGGGAGATCAAGAGACCCAGTACTTC
12	-	TRBV30	TRBD2	TRBJ2-1	CAWSRLAVGEFF	TGTGCCTGGAGTCGACTAGCGGTTGGGGAGTTCTTC
13	-	TRBV30	-	TRBJ1-1	CASWVGANTEAFF	TGTGCCTCCTGGGTGGGGGCGAACACTGAAGCTTTCTTT
16	-	TRBV11-2	-	TRBJ2-1	CASSLGEGRSYNEQFF	TGTGCCAGCAGCCTAGGAGAGGGCCGCTCCTACAATGAGCAGTTCTTC
13	-	TRBV25-1	-	TRBJ2-7	CASYKIAVYEQYF	TGTGCCAGTTATAAAATAGCGGTCTACGAGCAGTACTTC
15	-	TRBV11-3	TRBD2	TRBJ2-1	CASSLGTSGMNEQFF	TGTGCCAGCAGCTTAGGGACTAGCGGGATGAATGAGCAGTTCTTC
15	-	TRBV5-4	TRBD2	TRBJ2-5	CASSLARGGEETQYF	TGTGCCAGCAGCTTGGCCCGGGGGGGAGAAGAGACCCAGTACTTC
13	-	TRBV14	TRBD1	TRBJ2-5	CASSQQQGETQYF	TGTGCCAGCAGCCAACAACAGGGGGAGACCCAGTACTTC
16	-	TRBV5-1	-	TRBJ2-6	CASSLEYVSGANVLTF	TGCGCCAGCAGCTTGGAGTATGTCTCTGGGGCCAACGTCCTGACTTTC
17	-	TRBV7-9	TRBD2	TRBJ2-7	CASSPSRGLAGSYEQYF	TGTGCCAGCAGCCCTAGCCGCGGACTAGCGGGCTCCTACGAGCAGTACTTC
15	-	TRBV7-3	TRBD2	TRBJ2-1	CASSSSSGRAGEQFF	TGTGCCAGCAGCTCCTCTAGCGGGAGGGCCGGCGAGCAGTTCTTC
15	-	TRBV5-1	-	TRBJ2-4	CASSLEPSRSAIQYF	TGCGCCAGCAGCTTGGAACCAAGCAGGTCGGCCATTCAGTACTTC
15	-	TRBV5-6	TRBD2	TRBJ2-5	CASSFGGRVQETQYF	TGTGCCAGCAGCTTCGGCGGGAGGGTACAAGAGACCCAGTACTTC
14	-	TRBV5-1	-	TRBJ1-5	CASSLTGRDQPQHF	TGCGCCAGCAGCTTGACAGGGAGGGATCAGCCCCAGCATTTT
13	-	TRBV2	-	TRBJ1-1	CASSEQLNTEAFF	TGTGCCAGCAGTGAGCAGCTTAACACTGAAGCTTTCTTT
15	-	TRBV27	-	TRBJ1-2	CASTLRRAGNYGYTF	TGTGCCAGCACCCTCCGACGTGCAGGGAACTATGGCTACACCTTC
15	-	TRBV5-4	-	TRBJ1-1	CASSLPRGTNTEAFF	TGTGCCAGCAGCTTGCCCCGGGGCACTAACACTGAAGCTTTCTTT
15	-	TRBV7-3	-	TRBJ2-3	CASSLQGGSTDTQYF	TGTGCCAGCAGCTTACAAGGCGGGAGCACAGATACGCAGTATTTT
15	-	TRBV5-1	TRBD2	TRBJ2-1	CASSLGLAGANEQFF	TGCGCCAGCAGCTTGGGACTAGCGGGAGCCAATGAGCAGTTCTTC
15	-	TRBV28	TRBD2	TRBJ2-1	CASSFQRGTYNEQFF	TGTGCCAGCAGTTTTCAGCGGGGGACCTACAATGAGCAGTTCTTC
16	-	TRBV27	-	TRBJ2-3	CASSLSVPWTTDTQYF	TGTGCCAGCAGTTTATCGGTGCCATGGACTACGGATACGCAGTATTTT
15	-	TRBV19	-	TRBJ2-1	CASTFMEAGYNEQFF	TGTGCCAGTACATTCATGGAGGCGGGATACAATGAGCAGTTCTTC
18	-	TRBV28	TRBD1	TRBJ1-5	CASSLLRGGTGVNQPQHF	TGTGCCAGCAGTTTACTTCGGGGGGGGACAGGGGTAAATCAGCCCCAGCATTTT
13	-	TRBV19	-	TRBJ1-5	CASSMRVNQPQHF	TGTGCCAGTAGTATGAGGGTAAATCAGCCCCAGCATTTT
13	-	TRBV4-1	-	TRBJ2-1	CASSQPSRNEQFF	TGCGCCAGCAGCCAGCCCAGCAGGAATGAGCAGTTCTTC
11	-	TRBV20-1	TRBD1	TRBJ1-2	CSAAQGYGYTF	TGCAGTGCTGCACAGGGGTATGGCTACACCTTC
16	-	TRBV6-6	-	TRBJ1-3	CASSYEVQGPGNTIYF	TGTGCCAGCAGTTACGAGGTACAGGGACCTGGAAACACCATATATTTT
14	many	TRBV6-1	-	TRBJ1-5	CATVVGGPSQPQHF	TGTGCCACCGTTGTGGGAGGGCCTAGTCAGCCCCAGCATTTT
14	-	TRBV11-3	TRBD2	TRBJ2-3	CASSRTSVADTQYF	TGTGCCAGCAGCCGGACTAGCGTAGCAGATACGCAGTATTTT
14	-	TRBV11-3	TRBD1	TRBJ2-2	CASSLGTGIGELFF	TGTGCCAGCAGCCTCGGGACAGGGATTGGGGAGCTGTTTTTT
14	-	TRBV7-2	-	TRBJ2-2	CASSLWTVPGELFF	TGTGCCAGCAGCCTATGGACTGTGCCCGGGGAGCTGTTTTTT
13	many	TRBV7-3	TRBD1	TRBJ2-7	CASSSGGVYEQYF	TGTGCCAGCAGCTCAGGGGGAGTCTACGAGCAGTACTTC
13	few	TRBV7-9	-	TRBJ1-1	CASSLQGGTEAFF	TGTGCCAGCAGCCTACAGGGAGGGACTGAAGCTTTCTTT
14	-	TRBV6-1	-	TRBJ1-2	CANRTSGSVGGYTF	TGTGCCAACCGAACTAGTGGGTCAGTGGGCGGCTACACCTTC
13	-	TRBV11-2	TRBD1	TRBJ1-2	CASSWGQGTGYTF	TGTGCCAGCAGCTGGGGACAGGGGACGGGCTACACCTTC
17	-	TRBV5-1	TRBD1	TRBJ1-4	CASSLNHRGVENEKLFF	TGCGCCAGCAGCTTGAATCACAGGGGAGTGGAGAATGAAAAACTGTTTTTT
16	few	TRBV6-1	-	TRBJ1-5	CASSEAGWGSNQPQHF	TGTGCCAGCAGTGAAGCAGGGTGGGGTAGCAATCAGCCCCAGCATTTT
16	-	TRBV5-1	-	TRBJ2-5	CASSLRQARQEETQYF	TGCGCCAGCAGCTTGAGACAGGCGAGGCAAGAAGAGACCCAGTACTTC
18	few	TRBV6-8	TRBD2	TRBJ2-7	CASSYSRLAGGPSGEQYF	TGTGCCAGCAGTTACTCGCGACTAGCGGGAGGGCCGAGCGGGGAGCAGTACTTC
15	-	TRBV2	-	TRBJ2-3	CASSTAGSSTDTQYF	TGTGCCAGCAGTACGGCTGGTAGCAGCACAGATACGCAGTATTTT
16	once	TRBV4-3	-	TRBJ1-3	CASSQEAGTSGNTIYF	TGCGCCAGCAGCCAAGAGGCAGGGACCTCTGGAAACACCATATATTTT
13	once	TRBV6-5	-	TRBJ1-2	CASSYDRRYGYTF	TGTGCCAGCAGTTACGACAGGAGATATGGCTACACCTTC
15	few	TRBV4-3	TRBD2	TRBJ2-5	CASSQSGSIGETQYF	TGCGCCAGCAGCCAAAGCGGGAGTATCGGAGAGACCCAGTACTTC
12	few	TRBV25-1	-	TRBJ1-4	CASGISGTVLFF	TGTGCCAGCGGGATTTCCGGGACCGTACTGTTTTTT
14	-	TRBV5-4	-	TRBJ2-3	CASSLRDGTDTQYF	TGTGCCAGCAGCTTGCGGGACGGCACAGATACGCAGTATTTT